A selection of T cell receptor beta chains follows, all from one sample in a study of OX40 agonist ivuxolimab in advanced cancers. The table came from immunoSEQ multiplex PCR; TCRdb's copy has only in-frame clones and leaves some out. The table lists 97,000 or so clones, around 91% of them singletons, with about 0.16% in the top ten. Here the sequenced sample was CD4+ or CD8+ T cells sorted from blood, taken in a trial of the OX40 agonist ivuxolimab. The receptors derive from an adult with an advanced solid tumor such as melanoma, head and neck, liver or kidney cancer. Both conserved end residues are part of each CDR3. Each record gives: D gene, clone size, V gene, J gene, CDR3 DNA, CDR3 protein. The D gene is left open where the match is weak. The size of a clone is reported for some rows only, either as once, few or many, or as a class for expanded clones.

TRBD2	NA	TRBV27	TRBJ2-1	TGTGCCAGCCTAAAGCGACTAGCGGGAGCGAAGGACAATGAGCAGTTCTTC	CASLKRLAGAKDNEQFF
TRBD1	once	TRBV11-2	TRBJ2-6	TGTGCCAGCAGCCTGACAGGGCCGAGGGTTTCCAACGTCCTGACTTTC	CASSLTGPRVSNVLTF
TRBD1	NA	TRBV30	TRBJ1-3	TGTGCCTGGAGTTCCCGGGACAGAGCTGGAAACACCATATATTTT	CAWSSRDRAGNTIYF
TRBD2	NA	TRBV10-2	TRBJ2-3	TGCGCCAGCAGGGTAGCGGGGGGCAGCACAGATACGCAGTATTTT	CASRVAGGSTDTQYF
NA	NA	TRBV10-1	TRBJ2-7	TGCGCCAGCAGTGACAACACCGGGTACGAGCAGTACTTC	CASSDNTGYEQYF
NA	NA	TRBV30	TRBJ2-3	TGTGCCTGGAGTGTAGATAGGACATTCGGAGATACGCAGTATTTT	CAWSVDRTFGDTQYF
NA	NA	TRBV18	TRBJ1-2	TGTGCCAGCTCCAGCGACGTACTGTCTTCCTATGGCTACACCTTC	CASSSDVLSSYGYTF
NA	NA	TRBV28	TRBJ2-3	TGTGCCAGCAGTTGGGGACCGAAACTCAGGGTGTGGACAGATACGCAGTATTTT	CASSWGPKLRVWTDTQYF
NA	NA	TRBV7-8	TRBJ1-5	TGTGCCAGCAAAGGAGGGCAGAGCAATCAGCCCCAGCATTTT	CASKGGQSNQPQHF
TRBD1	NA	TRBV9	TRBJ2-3	TGTGCCAGCAGCTTACAGACAGGGGGCACGACAGATACGCAGTATTTT	CASSLQTGGTTDTQYF
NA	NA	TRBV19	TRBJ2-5	TGTGCCAGTAGTATAGGTTCAGGGGCGCGTGAGACCCAGTACTTC	CASSIGSGARETQYF
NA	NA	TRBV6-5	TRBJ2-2	TGTGCCAGCAGTTCATCAGGGAACACCGGGGAGCTGTTTTTT	CASSSSGNTGELFF
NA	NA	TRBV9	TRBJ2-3	TGTGCCAGCACCATAGGGGGCGCGGGGGTAACAGATACGCAGTATTTT	CASTIGGAGVTDTQYF
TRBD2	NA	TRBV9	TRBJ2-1	TGTGCCAGCAGCGTAGTGGCGGGAGTCGATGAGCAGTTCTTC	CASSVVAGVDEQFF
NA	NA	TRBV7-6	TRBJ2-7	TGTGCCAGCAGCCTTGGACGGTACGAGCAGTACTTC	CASSLGRYEQYF
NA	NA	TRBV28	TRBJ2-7	TGTGCCAGCAGTTTAAGTGGGAACCGCTACGAGCAGTACTTC	CASSLSGNRYEQYF
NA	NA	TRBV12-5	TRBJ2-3	TGTGCTAGTGGTTTGTCTCTAGGAAGCACAGATACGCAGTATTTT	CASGLSLGSTDTQYF
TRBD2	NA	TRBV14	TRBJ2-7	TGTGCCAGCAGCCAAGCGGTTACTAGCGGGAGAGAGAGCTCCTACGAGCAGTACTTC	CASSQAVTSGRESSYEQYF
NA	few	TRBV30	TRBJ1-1	TGTGCCTGGAGCGGTCCAGTTGAAGCTTTCTTT	CAWSGPVEAFF
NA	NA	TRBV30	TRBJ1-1	TGTGCCTGGAGGCCGATAGACAGCTACACTGAAGCTTTCTTT	CAWRPIDSYTEAFF
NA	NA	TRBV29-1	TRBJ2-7	TGCAGCGTGGCACGTGGGGCTGGAGCCTACGAGCAGTACTTC	CSVARGAGAYEQYF
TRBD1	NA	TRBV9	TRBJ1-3	TGTGCCAGCAGCGTCTCACCCCAGGGGGAAGGCACCATATATTTT	CASSVSPQGEGTIYF
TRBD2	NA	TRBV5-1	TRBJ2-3	TGCGCCAGCATCCCCGGGGGGGATCGCACAGATACGCAGTATTTT	CASIPGGDRTDTQYF
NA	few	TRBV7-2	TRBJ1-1	TGTGCCAGCAGCTTATATTTTGGCAGGACTGAAGCTTTCTTT	CASSLYFGRTEAFF
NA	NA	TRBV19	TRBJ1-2	TGTGCCAGTAGTATAGACAGGGGTAATAACTATGGCTACACCTTC	CASSIDRGNNYGYTF
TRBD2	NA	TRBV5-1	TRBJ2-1	TGCGCCAGCAGCTTGACTAGCGGGAGAACAAATGAGCAGTTCTTC	CASSLTSGRTNEQFF
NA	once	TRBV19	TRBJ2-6	TGTGCCAGTATAGAGGGCTCTGGGGCCAACGTCCTGACTTTC	CASIEGSGANVLTF
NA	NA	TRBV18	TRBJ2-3	TGTGCCAGCTCACCACCCGGGACTGGCAGGGATACGCAGTATTTT	CASSPPGTGRDTQYF
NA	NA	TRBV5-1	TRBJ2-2	TGCGCCAGCAGCTCCTACGAGGGGGGGGAGCTGTTTTTT	CASSSYEGGELFF
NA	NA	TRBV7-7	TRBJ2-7	TGTGCCAGCAGCCATAAGAACGGCTCCTACGAGCAGTACTTC	CASSHKNGSYEQYF
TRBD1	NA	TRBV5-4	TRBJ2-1	TGTGCCAGCAGGGGCCGGGACAGGCTAGTGAATGAGCAGTTCTTC	CASRGRDRLVNEQFF
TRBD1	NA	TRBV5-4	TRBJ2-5	TGTGCCAGCAGCCTATGGGACAGGGCACAAGAGACCCAGTACTTC	CASSLWDRAQETQYF
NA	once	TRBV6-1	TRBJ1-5	TGTGCCAGCAGTGAACAGTATAGCAATCAGCCCCAGCATTTT	CASSEQYSNQPQHF
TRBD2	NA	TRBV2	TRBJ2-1	TGTGCCAGCAGGGCTAGCGGGGGGCCCTACAATGAGCAGTTCTTC	CASRASGGPYNEQFF
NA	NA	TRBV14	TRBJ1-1	TGTGCCAGCAGCCAGGACGGAGCGGCCTGGGCTTTCTTT	CASSQDGAAWAFF
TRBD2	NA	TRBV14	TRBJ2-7	TGTGCCAGCAGCCGTACGTATGAGCTAGCGGGAATCCCCTACGAGCAGTACTTC	CASSRTYELAGIPYEQYF
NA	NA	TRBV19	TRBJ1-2	TGTGCCAGTAGTACTCCTAACCGGGACAAGGACTATGGCTACACCTTC	CASSTPNRDKDYGYTF
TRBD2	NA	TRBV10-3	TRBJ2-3	TGTGCCATCAGGACTAGCGGGGTTAGCACAGATACGCAGTATTTT	CAIRTSGVSTDTQYF
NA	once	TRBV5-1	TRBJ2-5	TGCGCCAGCAGCTTGGCCTCTAAAGAGACCCAGTACTTC	CASSLASKETQYF
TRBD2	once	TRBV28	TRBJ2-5	TGTGCCAGCCGGACTAGCGGGAACCAAGAGACCCAGTACTTC	CASRTSGNQETQYF
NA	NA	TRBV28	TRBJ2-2	TGTGCCAGCTACCAAGGGGAGGACACCGGGGAGCTGTTTTTT	CASYQGEDTGELFF
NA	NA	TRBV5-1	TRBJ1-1	TGCGCCAGCAGACTTTCTATGAACACTGAAGCTTTCTTT	CASRLSMNTEAFF
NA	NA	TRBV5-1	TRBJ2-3	TGCGCCAGCAGCCCCGGTGGGGCCGCTACGCAGTATTTT	CASSPGGAATQYF
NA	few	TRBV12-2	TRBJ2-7	TGTGCAAGTCGCTTTATAAAACTCTACGAGCAGTACTTC	CASRFIKLYEQYF
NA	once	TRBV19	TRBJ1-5	TGTGCCAGTTCGGGACTGCCGAATCAGCCCCAGCATTTT	CASSGLPNQPQHF
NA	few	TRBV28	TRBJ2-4	TGTGCCAGCAGTTTGGGGGAAAACATTCAGTACTTC	CASSLGENIQYF
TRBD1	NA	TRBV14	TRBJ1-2	TGTGCCAGCAGCCCCTCCGCATGGACAGGGAATGGCTACACCTTC	CASSPSAWTGNGYTF
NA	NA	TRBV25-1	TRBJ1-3	TGTGCCAGCAGTGAGAACAGGGTGGGTGGAAACACCATATATTTT	CASSENRVGGNTIYF
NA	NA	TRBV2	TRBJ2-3	TGTGCCAGCAGTGAAACGGGGACCACTAGCACAGATACGCAGTATTTT	CASSETGTTSTDTQYF
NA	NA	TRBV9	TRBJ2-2	TGTGCCAGCAGCGTAGGCGGGGCGAACACCGGGGAGCTGTTTTTT	CASSVGGANTGELFF
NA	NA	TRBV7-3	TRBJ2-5	TGTGCCAGCAGCTTAGACGGGATCCAAGAGACCCAGTACTTC	CASSLDGIQETQYF
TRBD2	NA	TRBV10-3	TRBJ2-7	TGTGCCATCAGAAACACTAGCGGCTCCTACGAGCAGTACTTC	CAIRNTSGSYEQYF
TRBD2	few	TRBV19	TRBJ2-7	TGTGCCAGTAGTACCCGGACTAGCTTGAACGAGCAGTACTTC	CASSTRTSLNEQYF
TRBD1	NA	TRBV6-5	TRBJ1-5	TGTGCCAGCAGTAACGACAGGGCGAGCAATCAGCCCCAGCATTTT	CASSNDRASNQPQHF
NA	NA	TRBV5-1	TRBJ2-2	TGCGCCAGCTGGCCCGGGTCCCCGAACACCGGGGAGCTGTTTTTT	CASWPGSPNTGELFF
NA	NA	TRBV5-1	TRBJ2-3	TGCGCCAGCAGCTTGGACCCCATCTTCACAGATACGCAGTATTTT	CASSLDPIFTDTQYF
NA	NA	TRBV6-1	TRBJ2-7	TGTGCCAGCAGCCATAGAAGCTACGAGCAGTACTTC	CASSHRSYEQYF
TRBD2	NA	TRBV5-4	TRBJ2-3	TGTGCCAGCAGCTTGTATCGCGGGGGGGGCACAGATACGCAGTATTTT	CASSLYRGGGTDTQYF
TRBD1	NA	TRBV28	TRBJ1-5	TGTGCCAGCAGGCAACAGGGGTCTAGCAATCAGCCCCAGCATTTT	CASRQQGSSNQPQHF